The clone carrying this TCR beta chain was observed a few times. Its antigen remains unidentified. This sample is drawn from a study of T-cell memory formation after mild COVID-19. Germline CDR1 reads DFQATT; CDR2 reads SNEGSKA (reference sequence). V shed 3 bases, J shed 6 bases, and the junction held 5 bases outside the gene matches. The CDR3 loop spans 14 amino acids. Findings of the study overall: CD4+ contracting clones were mainly CM and EM; CD8+ ones, EMRA.

From the 5' RACE reads, TCRdb called clonotypes with MiXCR, one entry per CDR3 protein. The sample lists 550,000 to 650,000 distinct CDR3 sequences; about 18% were seen once. Sequences were obtained from PBMCs or a T cell subset sorted from them (not recorded which). V is TRBV20-1 and J is TRBJ1-5, with TRBD1 matching over 10 bases. This TCR was sampled from an adult woman who had mild COVID-19 (a few samples of this study predate the infection). Cell type and time point are not known. The CDR3: CSARETGGSQPQHF. CDR3 sequence (DNA): TGCAGTGCTAGGGAGACAGGGGGCTCTCAGCCCCAGCATTTT.